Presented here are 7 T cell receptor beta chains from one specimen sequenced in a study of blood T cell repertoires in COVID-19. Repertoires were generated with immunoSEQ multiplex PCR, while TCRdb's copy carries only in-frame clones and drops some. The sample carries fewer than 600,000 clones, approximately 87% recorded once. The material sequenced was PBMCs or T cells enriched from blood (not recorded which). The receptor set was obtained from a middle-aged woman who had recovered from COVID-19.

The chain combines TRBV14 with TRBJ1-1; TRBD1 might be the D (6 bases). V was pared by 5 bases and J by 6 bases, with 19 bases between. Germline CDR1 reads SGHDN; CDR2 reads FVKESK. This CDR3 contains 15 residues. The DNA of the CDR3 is TGTGCCAGCAGCAGCAGGGGTGGAAACACTGCTGAAGCTTTCTTT. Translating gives CASSSRGGNTAEAFF. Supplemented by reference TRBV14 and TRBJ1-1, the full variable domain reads EAGVTQFPSHSVIEKGQTVTLRCDPISGHDNLYWYRRVMGKEIKFLLHFVKESKQDESGMPNNRFLAERTGGTYSTLKVQPAELEDSGVYFCASSSRGGNTAEAFFGQGTRLTVV.

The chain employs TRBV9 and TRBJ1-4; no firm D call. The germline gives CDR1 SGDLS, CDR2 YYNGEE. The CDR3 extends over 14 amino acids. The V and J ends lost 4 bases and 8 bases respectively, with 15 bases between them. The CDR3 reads CASSPRGRGEKLFF. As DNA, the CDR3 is TGTGCCAGCAGCCCCAGAGGTAGAGGCGAAAAACTGTTTTTT.

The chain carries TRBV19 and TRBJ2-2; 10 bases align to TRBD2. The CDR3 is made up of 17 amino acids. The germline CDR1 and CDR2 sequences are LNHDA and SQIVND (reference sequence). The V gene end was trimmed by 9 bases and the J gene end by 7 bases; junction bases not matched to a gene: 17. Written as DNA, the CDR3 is TGTGCCAGCAGTCGTAGGCTAGCGGGAGTGTTGCACGGGGAGCTGTTTTTT. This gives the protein CASSRRLAGVLHGELFF. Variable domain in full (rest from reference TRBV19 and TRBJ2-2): DGGITQSPKYLFRKEGQNVTLSCEQNLNHDAMYWYRQDPGQGLRLIYYSQIVNDFQKGDIAEGYSVSREKKESFPLTVTSAQKNPTAFYLCASSRRLAGVLHGELFFGEGSRLTVL.

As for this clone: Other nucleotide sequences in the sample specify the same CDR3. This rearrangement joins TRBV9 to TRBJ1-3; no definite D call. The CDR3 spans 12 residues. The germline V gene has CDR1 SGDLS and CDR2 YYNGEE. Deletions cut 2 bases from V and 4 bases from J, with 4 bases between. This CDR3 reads CASSVTGNTIYF. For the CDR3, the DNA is TGTGCCAGCAGCGTGACAGGAAACACCATATATTTT.

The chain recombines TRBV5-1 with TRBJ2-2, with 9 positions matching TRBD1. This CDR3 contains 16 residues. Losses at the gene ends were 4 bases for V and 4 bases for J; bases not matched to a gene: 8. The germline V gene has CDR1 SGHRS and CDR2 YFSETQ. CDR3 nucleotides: TGCGCCAGCAGCCCAGCGGGACAGGGAGGCACCGGGGAGCTGTTTTTT. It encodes CASSPAGQGGTGELFF.

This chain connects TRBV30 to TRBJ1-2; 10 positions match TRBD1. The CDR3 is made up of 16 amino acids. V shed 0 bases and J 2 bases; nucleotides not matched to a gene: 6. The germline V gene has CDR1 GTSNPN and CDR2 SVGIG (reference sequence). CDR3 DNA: TGTGCCTGGAGTGTACTAGGGACAGGGGTGAACTATGGCTACACCTTC. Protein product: CAWSVLGTGVNYGYTF.

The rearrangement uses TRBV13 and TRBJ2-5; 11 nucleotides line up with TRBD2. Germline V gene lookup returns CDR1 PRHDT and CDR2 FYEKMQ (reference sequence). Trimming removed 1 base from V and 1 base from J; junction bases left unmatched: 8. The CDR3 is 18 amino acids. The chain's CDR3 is CASSLAFGTSGVQETQYF. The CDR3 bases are TGTGCCAGCAGCTTAGCTTTCGGGACTAGCGGCGTCCAAGAGACCCAGTACTTC.